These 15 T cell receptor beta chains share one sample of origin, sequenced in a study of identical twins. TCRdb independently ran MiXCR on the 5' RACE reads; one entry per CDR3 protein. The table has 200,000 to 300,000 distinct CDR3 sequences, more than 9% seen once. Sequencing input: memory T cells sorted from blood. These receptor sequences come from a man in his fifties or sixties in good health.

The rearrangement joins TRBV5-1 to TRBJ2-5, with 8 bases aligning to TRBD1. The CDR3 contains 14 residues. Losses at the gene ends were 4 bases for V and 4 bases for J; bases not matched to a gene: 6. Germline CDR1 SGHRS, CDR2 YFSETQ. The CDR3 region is CASSHNDRGETQYF. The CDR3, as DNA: TGCGCCAGCAGCCACAACGACAGGGGAGAGACCCAGTACTTC.

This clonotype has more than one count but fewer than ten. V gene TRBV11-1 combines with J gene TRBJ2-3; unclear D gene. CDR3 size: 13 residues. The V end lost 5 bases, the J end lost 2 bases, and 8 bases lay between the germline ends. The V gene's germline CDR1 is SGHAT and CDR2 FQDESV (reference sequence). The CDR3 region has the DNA TGTGCCAGCAGCCAACTTTACACAGATACGCAGTATTTT. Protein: CASSQLYTDTQYF.

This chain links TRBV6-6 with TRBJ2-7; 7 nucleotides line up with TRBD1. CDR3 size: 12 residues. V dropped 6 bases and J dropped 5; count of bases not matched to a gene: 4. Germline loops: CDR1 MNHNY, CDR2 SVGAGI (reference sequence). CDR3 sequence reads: CASRPGQDEQYF. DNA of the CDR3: TGTGCCAGCAGACCCGGACAGGACGAGCAGTACTTC.

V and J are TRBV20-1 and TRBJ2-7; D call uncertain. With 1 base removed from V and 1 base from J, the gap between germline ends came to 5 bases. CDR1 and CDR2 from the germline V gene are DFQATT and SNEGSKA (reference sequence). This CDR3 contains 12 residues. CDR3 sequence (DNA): TGCAGTGCTAGAGCCGCTTCCTACGAGCAGTACTTC. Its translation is CSARAASYEQYF.

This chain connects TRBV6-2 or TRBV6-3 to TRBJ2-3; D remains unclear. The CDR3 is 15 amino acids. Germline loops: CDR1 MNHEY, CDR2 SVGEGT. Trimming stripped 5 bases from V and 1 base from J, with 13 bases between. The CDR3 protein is CASSQALRGTDTQYF. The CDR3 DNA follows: TGTGCCAGCAGTCAGGCCTTGCGCGGCACAGATACGCAGTATTTT.

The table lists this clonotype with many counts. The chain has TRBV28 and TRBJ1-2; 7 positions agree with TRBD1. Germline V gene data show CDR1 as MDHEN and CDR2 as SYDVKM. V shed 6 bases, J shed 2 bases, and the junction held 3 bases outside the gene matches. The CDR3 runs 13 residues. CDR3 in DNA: TGTGCCAGCAGGTCGGGACAGAACTATGGCTACACCTTC. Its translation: CASRSGQNYGYTF.

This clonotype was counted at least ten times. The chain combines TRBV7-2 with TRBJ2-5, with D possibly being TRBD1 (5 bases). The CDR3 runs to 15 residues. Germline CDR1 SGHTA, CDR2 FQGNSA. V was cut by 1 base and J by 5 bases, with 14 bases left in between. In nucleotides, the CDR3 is TGTGCCAGCAGCTTAGGCGCAGGGAAGTACGAGACCCAGTACTTC. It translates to CASSLGAGKYETQYF.

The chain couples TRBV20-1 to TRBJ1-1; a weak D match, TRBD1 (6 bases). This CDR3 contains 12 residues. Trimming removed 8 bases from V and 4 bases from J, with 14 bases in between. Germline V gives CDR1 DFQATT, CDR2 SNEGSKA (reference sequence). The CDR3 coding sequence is TGCAGTCCTTCAGGGACAATCACTGAAGCTTTCTTT. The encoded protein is CSPSGTITEAFF.

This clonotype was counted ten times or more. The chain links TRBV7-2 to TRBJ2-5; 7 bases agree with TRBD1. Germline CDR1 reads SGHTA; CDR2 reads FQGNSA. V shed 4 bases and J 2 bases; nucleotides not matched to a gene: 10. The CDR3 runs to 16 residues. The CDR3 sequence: CASSWSGTVGQETQYF. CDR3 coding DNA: TGTGCCAGCAGCTGGTCCGGGACAGTTGGTCAAGAGACCCAGTACTTC.

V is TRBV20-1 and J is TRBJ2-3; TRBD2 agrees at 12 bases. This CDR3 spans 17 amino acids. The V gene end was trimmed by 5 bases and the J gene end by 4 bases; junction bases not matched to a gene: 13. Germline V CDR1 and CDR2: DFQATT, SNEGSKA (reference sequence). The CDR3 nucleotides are TGCAGTGCTCCTTCTAGCGGGGGGGCCGGTTCAGCAGATACGCAGTATTTT. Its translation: CSAPSSGGAGSADTQYF.

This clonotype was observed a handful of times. CDR3 in amino acids: CASTRDRGGRNEKLFF. The CDR3 bases are TGCGCCAGCACTCGTGACAGGGGGGGACGGAATGAAAAACTGTTTTTT. The V call is TRBV5-1, the J call TRBJ1-4; TRBD1 agrees at 9 bases. Germline lookup yields CDR1 SGHRS and CDR2 YFSETQ. Trimming removed 6 bases from V and 5 bases from J; junction bases left unmatched: 11. The CDR3 has 16 amino acids.

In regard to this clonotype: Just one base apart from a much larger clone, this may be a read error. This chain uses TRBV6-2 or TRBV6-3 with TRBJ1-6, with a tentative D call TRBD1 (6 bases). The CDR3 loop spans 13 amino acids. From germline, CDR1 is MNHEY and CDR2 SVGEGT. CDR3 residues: CAGRQAADSPLPF. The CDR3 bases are TGTGCCGGTAGACAGGCGGCGGATTCACCCCTCCCCTTT.

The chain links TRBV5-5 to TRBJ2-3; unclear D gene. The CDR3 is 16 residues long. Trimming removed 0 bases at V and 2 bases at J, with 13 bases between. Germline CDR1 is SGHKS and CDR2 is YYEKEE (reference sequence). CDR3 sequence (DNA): TGTGCCAGCAGCTTGGGCCATCACTCATACACAGATACGCAGTATTTT. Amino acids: CASSLGHHSYTDTQYF.

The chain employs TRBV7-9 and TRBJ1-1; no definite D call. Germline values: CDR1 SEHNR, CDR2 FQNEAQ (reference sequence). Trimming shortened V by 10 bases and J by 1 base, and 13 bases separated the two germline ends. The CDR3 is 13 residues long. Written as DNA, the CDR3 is TGTGCCACCCTTGTGGGCGCGAACACTGAAGCTTTCTTT. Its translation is CATLVGANTEAFF.

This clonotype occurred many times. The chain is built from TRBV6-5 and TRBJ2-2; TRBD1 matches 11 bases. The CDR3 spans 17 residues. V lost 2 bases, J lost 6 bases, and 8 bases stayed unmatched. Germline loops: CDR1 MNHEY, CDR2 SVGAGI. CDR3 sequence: CASSYGGTGGLAGELFF. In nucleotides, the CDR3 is TGTGCCAGCAGTTACGGGGGGACAGGGGGTTTGGCCGGGGAGCTGTTTTTT.